Listed below are T cell receptor beta chains from one sample, sequenced in a study of cytotoxic CD8 clonotypes in ibrutinib-treated CLL. TCRdb keeps only in-frame clones here, not all; method: immunoSEQ multiplex PCR. The table records around 70,000 clones, 90% of them present only once. The specimen comprised PBMCs, sampled after 12 months of ibrutinib treatment. The source of these receptors is a human donor with chronic lymphocytic leukemia. The CDR3 runs from the conserved cysteine through the conserved F or W. Each record gives: V gene, clone size, D gene, CDR3 length, J gene, CDR3 protein, CDR3 DNA. A D gene is named only where the DNA matches it firmly. Clone size is shown for a subset of rows, as once, few, many or a class of expanded clone.

>TRBV18|.|.|16|TRBJ1-3
CASSPGARAPGNTIYF
TGTGCCAGCTCACCGGGGGCCAGGGCTCCTGGAAACACCATATATTTT
>TRBV15|.|.|16|TRBJ1-4
CATSRGGTPINEKLFF
TGTGCCACCAGCAGGGGCGGGACCCCGATTAATGAAAAACTGTTTTTT
>TRBV6-1|.|TRBD2|16|TRBJ2-7
CASSGGGAGESYEQYF
TGTGCCAGCAGTGGCGGAGGAGCGGGAGAATCCTACGAGCAGTACTTC
>TRBV19|.|.|12|TRBJ2-7
CATSLGRNEQYF
TGTGCCACCTCCCTTGGCCGGAACGAGCAGTACTTC
>TRBV4-1|.|TRBD2|20|TRBJ2-1
CASSQDGGTSGSKTHNEQFF
TGCGCCAGCAGCCAAGATGGGGGGACTAGCGGGAGTAAGACCCACAATGAGCAGTTCTTC
>TRBV5-1|once|.|15|TRBJ1-1
CASSPEGAGNTEAFF
TGCGCCAGCAGCCCCGAGGGCGCAGGAAACACTGAAGCTTTCTTT
>TRBV19|.|.|15|TRBJ1-5
CASSIKGDSNQPQHF
TGTGCCAGTAGTATCAAGGGGGATAGCAATCAGCCCCAGCATTTT
>TRBV13|few|.|13|TRBJ1-5
CASSLGLNQPQHF
TGTGCCAGCAGCTTAGGCCTCAATCAGCCCCAGCATTTT
>TRBV5-1|.|TRBD2|17|TRBJ2-2
CASSRTSGRAGTGELFF
TGCGCCAGCAGTCGGACTAGCGGGAGGGCGGGCACCGGGGAGCTGTTTTTT
>TRBV30|.|.|12|TRBJ2-5
CAWGLNQETQYF
TGTGCCTGGGGACTAAACCAAGAGACCCAGTACTTC